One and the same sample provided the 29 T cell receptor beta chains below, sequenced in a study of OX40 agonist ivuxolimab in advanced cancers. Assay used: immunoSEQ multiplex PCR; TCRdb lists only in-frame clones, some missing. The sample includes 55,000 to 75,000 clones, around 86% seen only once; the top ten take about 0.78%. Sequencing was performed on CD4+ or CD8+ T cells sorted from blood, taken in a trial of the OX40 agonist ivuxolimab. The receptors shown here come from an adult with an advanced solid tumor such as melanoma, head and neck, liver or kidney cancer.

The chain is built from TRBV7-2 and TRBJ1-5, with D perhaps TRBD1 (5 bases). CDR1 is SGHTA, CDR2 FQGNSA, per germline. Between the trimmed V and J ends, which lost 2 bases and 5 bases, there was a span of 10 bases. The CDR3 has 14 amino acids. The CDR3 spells CASSLREGYQPQHF. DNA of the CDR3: TGTGCCAGCAGCTTAAGGGAGGGGTATCAGCCCCAGCATTTT. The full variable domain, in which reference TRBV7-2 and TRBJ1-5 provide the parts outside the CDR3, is GAGVSQSPSNKVTEKGKDVELRCDPISGHTALYWYRQSLGQGLEFLIYFQGNSAPDKSGLPSDRFSAERTGGSVSTLTIQRTQQEDSAVYLCASSLREGYQPQHFGDGTRLSIL.

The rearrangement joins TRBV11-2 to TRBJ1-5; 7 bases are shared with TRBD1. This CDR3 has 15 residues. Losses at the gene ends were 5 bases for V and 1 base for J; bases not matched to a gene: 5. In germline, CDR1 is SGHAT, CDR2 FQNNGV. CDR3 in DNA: TGTGCCAGCAGCCCCGACAGGGTGAGCAATCAGCCCCAGCATTTT. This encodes CASSPDRVSNQPQHF.

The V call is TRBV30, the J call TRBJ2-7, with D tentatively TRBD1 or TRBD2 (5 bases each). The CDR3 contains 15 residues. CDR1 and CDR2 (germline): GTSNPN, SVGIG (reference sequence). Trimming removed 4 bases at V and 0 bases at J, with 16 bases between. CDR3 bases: TGTGCCTGGACGAGATCGGCCGGGGCCTCCTACGAGCAGTACTTC. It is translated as CAWTRSAGASYEQYF. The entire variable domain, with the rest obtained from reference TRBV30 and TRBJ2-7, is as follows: SQTIHQWPATLVQPVGSPLSLECTVEGTSNPNLYWYRQAAGRGLQLLFYSVGIGQISSEVPQNLSASRPQDRQFILSSKKLLLSDSGFYLCAWTRSAGASYEQYFGPGTRLTVT.

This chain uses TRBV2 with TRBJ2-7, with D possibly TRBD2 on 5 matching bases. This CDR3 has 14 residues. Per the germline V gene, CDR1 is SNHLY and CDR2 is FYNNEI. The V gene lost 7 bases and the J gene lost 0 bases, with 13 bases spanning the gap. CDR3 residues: CASTSLRDSYEQYF. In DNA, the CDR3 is TGTGCCAGCACTAGCCTCAGAGACTCCTACGAGCAGTACTTC.

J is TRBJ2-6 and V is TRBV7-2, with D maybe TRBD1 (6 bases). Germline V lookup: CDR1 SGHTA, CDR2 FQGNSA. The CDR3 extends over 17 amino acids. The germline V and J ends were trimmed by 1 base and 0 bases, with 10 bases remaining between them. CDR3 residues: CASSLVGQSSGANVLTF. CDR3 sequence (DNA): TGTGCCAGCAGCTTAGTAGGACAGAGCTCTGGGGCCAACGTCCTGACTTTC.

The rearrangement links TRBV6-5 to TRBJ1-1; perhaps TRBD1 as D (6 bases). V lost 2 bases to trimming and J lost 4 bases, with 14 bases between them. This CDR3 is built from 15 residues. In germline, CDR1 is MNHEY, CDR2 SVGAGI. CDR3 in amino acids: CASSYRGQGGTEAFF. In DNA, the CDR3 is TGTGCCAGCAGTTACCGGGGGCAGGGAGGCACTGAAGCTTTCTTT.

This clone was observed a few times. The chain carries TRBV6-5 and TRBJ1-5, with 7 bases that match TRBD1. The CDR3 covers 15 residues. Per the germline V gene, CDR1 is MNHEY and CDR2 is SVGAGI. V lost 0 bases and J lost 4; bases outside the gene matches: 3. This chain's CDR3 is CASSYSTQGNQPQHF. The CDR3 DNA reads TGTGCCAGCAGTTACTCGACACAGGGGAATCAGCCCCAGCATTTT.

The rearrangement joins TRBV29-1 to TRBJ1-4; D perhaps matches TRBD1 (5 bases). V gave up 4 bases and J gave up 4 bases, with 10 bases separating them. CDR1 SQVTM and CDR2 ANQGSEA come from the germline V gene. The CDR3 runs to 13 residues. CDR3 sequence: CSVVDTFNEKLFF. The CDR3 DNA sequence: TGCAGCGTTGTGGACACCTTTAATGAAAAACTGTTTTTT.

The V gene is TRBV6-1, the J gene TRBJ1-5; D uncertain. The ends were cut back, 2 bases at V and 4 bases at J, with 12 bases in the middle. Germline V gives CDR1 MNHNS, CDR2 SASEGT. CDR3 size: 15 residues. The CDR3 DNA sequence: TGTGCCAGCAGTGAAATGGCAGCAATAAATCAGCCCCAGCATTTT. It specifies CASSEMAAINQPQHF.

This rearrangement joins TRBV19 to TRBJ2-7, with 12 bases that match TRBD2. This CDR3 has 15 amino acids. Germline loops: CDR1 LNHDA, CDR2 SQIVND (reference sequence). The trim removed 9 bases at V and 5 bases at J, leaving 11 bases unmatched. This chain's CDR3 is CASKLAGGPPNEQYF. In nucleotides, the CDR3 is TGTGCCAGCAAACTAGCGGGAGGCCCCCCCAACGAGCAGTACTTC.

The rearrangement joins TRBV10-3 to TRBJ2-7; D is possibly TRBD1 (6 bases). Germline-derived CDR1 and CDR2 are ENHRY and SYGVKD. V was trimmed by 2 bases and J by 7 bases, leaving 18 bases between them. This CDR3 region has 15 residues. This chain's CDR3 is CAISEPGQRTWEQYF. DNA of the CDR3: TGTGCCATCAGTGAGCCGGGACAACGGACCTGGGAGCAGTACTTC.

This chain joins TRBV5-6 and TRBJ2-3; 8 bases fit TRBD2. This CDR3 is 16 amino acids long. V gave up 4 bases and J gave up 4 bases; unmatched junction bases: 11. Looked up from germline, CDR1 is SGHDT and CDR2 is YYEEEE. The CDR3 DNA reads TGTGCCAGCAGCCCGCCGGGACTAGGGGATGCAGATACGCAGTATTTT. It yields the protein CASSPPGLGDADTQYF.

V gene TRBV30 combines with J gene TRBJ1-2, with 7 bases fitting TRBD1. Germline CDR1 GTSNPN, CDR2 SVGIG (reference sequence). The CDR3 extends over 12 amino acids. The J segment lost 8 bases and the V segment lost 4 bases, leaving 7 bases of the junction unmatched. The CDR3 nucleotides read TGTGCCTGGAATAGACAGGGCGGGGGCTACACCTTC. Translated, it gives CAWNRQGGGYTF.

CDR3 region: CASRAGRNYGYTF. Here the CDR3 DNA reads TGTGCCAGCAGGGCAGGTCGTAACTATGGCTACACCTTC. V is TRBV6-5 and J is TRBJ1-2, with D unclear. V was clipped by 6 bases and J by 1 base, with 9 bases between them. Germline V lookup: CDR1 MNHEY, CDR2 SVGAGI. The CDR3 loop spans 13 amino acids.

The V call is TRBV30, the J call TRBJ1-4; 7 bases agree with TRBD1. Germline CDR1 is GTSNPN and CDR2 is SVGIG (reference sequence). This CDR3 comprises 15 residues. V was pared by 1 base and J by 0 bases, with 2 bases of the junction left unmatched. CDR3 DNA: TGTGCCTGGAGTGGGGACAGATCAACTAATGAAAAACTGTTTTTT. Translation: CAWSGDRSTNEKLFF.

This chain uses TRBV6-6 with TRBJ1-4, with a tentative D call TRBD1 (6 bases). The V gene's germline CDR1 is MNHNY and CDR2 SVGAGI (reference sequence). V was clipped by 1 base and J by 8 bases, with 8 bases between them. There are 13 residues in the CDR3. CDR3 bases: TGTGCCAGCAGTTACTTCGGGGGCGAAAAACTGTTTTTT. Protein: CASSYFGGEKLFF.

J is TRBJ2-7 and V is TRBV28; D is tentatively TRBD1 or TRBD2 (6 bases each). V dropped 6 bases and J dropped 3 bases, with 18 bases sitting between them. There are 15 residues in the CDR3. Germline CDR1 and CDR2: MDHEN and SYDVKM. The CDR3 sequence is CASSRTGTGGYEQYF. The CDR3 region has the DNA TGTGCCAGCAGCCGAACAGGGACCGGGGGCTACGAGCAGTACTTC.

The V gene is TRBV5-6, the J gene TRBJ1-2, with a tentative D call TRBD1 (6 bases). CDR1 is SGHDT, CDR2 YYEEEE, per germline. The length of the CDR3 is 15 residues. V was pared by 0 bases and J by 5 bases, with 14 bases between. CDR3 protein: CASSLVRQVRYGYTF. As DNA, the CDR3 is TGTGCCAGCAGCTTGGTGCGACAGGTTCGTTATGGCTACACCTTC.

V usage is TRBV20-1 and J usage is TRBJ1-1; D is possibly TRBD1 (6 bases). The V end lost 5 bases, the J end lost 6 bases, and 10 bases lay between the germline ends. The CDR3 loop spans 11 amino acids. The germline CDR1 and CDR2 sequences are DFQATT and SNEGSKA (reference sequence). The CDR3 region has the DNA TGCAGTGCTGCAGGGGACCCTGAAGCTTTCTTT. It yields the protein CSAAGDPEAFF.

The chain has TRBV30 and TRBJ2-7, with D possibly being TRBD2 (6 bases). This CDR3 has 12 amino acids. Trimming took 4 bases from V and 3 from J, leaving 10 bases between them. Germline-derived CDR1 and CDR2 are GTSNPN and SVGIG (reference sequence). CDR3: CAWTAGNYEQYF. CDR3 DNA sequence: TGTGCCTGGACCGCGGGAAACTACGAGCAGTACTTC.

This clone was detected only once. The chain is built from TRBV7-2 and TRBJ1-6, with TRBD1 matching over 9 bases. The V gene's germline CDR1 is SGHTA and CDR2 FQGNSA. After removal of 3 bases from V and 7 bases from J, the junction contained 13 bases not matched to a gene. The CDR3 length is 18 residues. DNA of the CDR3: TGTGCCAGCAGCTTGCGGGGAGCGACAGGGGGAAGGAATTCACCCCTCCACTTT. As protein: CASSLRGATGGRNSPLHF.

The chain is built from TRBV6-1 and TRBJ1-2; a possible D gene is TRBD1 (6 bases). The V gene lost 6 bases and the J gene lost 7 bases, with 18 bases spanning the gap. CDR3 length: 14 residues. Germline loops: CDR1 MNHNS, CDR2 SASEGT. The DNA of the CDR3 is TGTGCCAGCAGCGAGGGGGTCCCGGATGTTGGCTACACCTTC. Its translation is CASSEGVPDVGYTF.

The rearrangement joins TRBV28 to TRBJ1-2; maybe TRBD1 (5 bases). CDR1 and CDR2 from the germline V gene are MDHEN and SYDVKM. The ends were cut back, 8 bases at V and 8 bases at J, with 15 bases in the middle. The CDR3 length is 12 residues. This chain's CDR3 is CASSGDGRGYTF. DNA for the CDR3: TGTGCCAGCTCGGGGGACGGCCGCGGCTACACCTTC.

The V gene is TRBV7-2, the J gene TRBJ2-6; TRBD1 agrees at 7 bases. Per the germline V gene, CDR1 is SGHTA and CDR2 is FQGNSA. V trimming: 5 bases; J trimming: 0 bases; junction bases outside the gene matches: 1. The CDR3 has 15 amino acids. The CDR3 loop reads CASSRQGSGANVLTF. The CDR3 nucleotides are TGTGCCAGCAGCCGACAGGGCTCTGGGGCCAACGTCCTGACTTTC.

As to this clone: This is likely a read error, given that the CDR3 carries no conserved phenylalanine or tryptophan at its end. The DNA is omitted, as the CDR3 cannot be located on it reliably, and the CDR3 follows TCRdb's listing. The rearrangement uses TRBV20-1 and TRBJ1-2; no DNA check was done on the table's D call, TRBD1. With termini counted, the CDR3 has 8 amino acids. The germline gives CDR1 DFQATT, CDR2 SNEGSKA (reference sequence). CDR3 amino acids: CSASQGPV.

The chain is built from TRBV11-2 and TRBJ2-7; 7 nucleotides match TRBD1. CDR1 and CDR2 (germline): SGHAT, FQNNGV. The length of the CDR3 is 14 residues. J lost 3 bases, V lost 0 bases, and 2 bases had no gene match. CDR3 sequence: CASSLDYRGYEQYF. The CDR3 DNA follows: TGTGCCAGCAGCTTAGATTACAGGGGCTACGAGCAGTACTTC.

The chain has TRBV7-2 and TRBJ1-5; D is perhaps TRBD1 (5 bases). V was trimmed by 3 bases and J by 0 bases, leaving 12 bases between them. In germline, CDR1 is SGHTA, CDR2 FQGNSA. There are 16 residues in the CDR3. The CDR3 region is CASSLSGGYSNQPQHF. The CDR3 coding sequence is TGTGCCAGCAGCTTGAGTGGGGGGTATAGCAATCAGCCCCAGCATTTT.

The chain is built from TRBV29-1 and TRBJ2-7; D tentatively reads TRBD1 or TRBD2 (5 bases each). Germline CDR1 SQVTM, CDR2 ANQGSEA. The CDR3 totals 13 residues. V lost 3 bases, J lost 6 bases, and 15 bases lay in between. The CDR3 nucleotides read TGCAGCGTTGATGAGGGCAGGGTGGGCGAGCAGTACTTC. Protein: CSVDEGRVGEQYF.

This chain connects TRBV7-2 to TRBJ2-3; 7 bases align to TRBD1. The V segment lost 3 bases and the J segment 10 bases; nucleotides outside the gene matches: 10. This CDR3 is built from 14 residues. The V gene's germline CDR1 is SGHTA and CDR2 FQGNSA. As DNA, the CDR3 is TGTGCCAGCAGCTTCCAGCGCAGACAGGGTCCGCAGTATTTT. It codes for CASSFQRRQGPQYF.